The 5 T cell receptor beta chains below were found in one sample sequenced in a study of blood T cell repertoires in COVID-19. The assay was immunoSEQ multiplex PCR, and TCRdb's table has in-frame clones only and misses some. The profile shows tens of thousands of clones, about 90% of them singletons. Sequencing was carried out using peripheral blood. The receptor source for this set is a woman aged 80 or over with active COVID-19.

The gene calls are TRBV27 and TRBJ2-7; TRBD1 matches at 10 bases. J lost 0 bases, V lost 7 bases, and 6 bases had no gene match. The germline V gene has CDR1 MNHEY and CDR2 SMNVEV (reference sequence). The CDR3 contains 15 residues. The CDR3: CASKGTGVSSYEQYF. The CDR3 bases are TGTGCCAGCAAGGGGACAGGGGTTAGCTCCTACGAGCAGTACTTC.

About this clone itself: This CDR3 is also generated by other DNA sequences in the sample. The V call is TRBV6-5, the J call TRBJ1-2; 8 bases are a match to TRBD1. Per germline, CDR1 MNHEY and CDR2 SVGAGI. V shed 6 bases, J shed 5 bases, and the junction held 5 bases outside the gene matches. This CDR3 is built from 13 residues. This CDR3 is CASSTGGRYGYTF. As DNA, the CDR3 is TGTGCCAGCAGCACAGGGGGGAGGTATGGCTACACCTTC.

This chain joins TRBV5-4 and TRBJ2-5; TRBD2 agrees at 10 bases. The junction had 4 bases not matched to a gene; V was cut back by 5 bases and J by 3 bases. Looked up from germline, CDR1 is SGHNT and CDR2 is YYREEE (reference sequence). This CDR3 has 14 amino acids. The chain's CDR3 is CASRKGTSEETQYF. Written as DNA, the CDR3 is TGTGCCAGCAGGAAAGGGACTAGCGAAGAGACCCAGTACTTC.

The chain has TRBV5-4 and TRBJ2-1, with 7 bases fitting TRBD1. Germline V gene sequence: CDR1 SGHNT, CDR2 YYREEE (reference sequence). CDR3 size: 14 residues. V lost 2 bases and J lost 6; bases outside the gene matches: 5. The CDR3 is CASSFAGTVNEQFF. CDR3 DNA sequence: TGTGCCAGCAGCTTCGCCGGGACAGTCAATGAGCAGTTCTTC.

The genes are TRBV27 and TRBJ1-2; D unclear. Germline V gene sequence: CDR1 MNHEY, CDR2 SMNVEV (reference sequence). The ends were cut back, 3 bases at V and 4 bases at J, with 9 bases in the middle. This CDR3 contains 13 residues. CDR3 amino acids: CASSFGTGYGYTF. CDR3 DNA sequence: TGTGCCAGCAGTTTTGGAACGGGCTATGGCTACACCTTC.